Listed below are T cell receptor beta chains from one sample, sequenced in a study of long-term antiretroviral therapy in people with HIV. Sequencing was performed with immunoSEQ multiplex PCR; in TCRdb, only in-frame clones are kept and a portion is missing. This table holds fewer than 30,000 clones, 65% to 85% found once. The sequences come from unsorted PBMCs, collected 2.8 years after starting antiretroviral therapy. The receptors derive from a man under 40 with HIV. CDR3s include the opening cysteine and the closing phenylalanine or tryptophan. D genes are given only for firm matches. The size entry is marked missing in some rows and otherwise reads once, few, many or a size class.

cdr3_length j_call d_call clone_size v_call cdr3_aa cdr3_nt
14 TRBJ2-1 . . TRBV14 CASSQENLYNEQFF TGTGCCAGCAGCCAAGAAAACCTCTACAATGAGCAGTTCTTC
16 TRBJ1-4 . . TRBV25-1 CASSPRLYPTNEKLFF TGTGCCAGCAGTCCCCGACTCTATCCAACTAATGAAAAACTGTTTTTT
11 TRBJ2-7 TRBD1 . TRBV20-1 CSAHPGGGQYF TGCAGTGCTCACCCAGGGGGCGGTCAGTACTTC
15 TRBJ2-2 . . TRBV9 CASSITGKNTGELFF TGTGCCAGCAGCATCACAGGGAAGAACACCGGGGAGCTGTTTTTT
14 TRBJ1-1 . . TRBV9 CASSSPGGRTEAFF TGTGCCAGCAGCTCCCCGGGGGGTCGGACTGAAGCTTTCTTT
16 TRBJ1-1 TRBD1 . TRBV27 CASSPGQGELPYEAFF TGTGCCAGCAGTCCGGGACAGGGCGAACTACCCTATGAAGCTTTCTTT
17 TRBJ2-6 . . TRBV30 CAWTRRVGGSGANVLTF TGTGCCTGGACACGTAGGGTAGGGGGCTCTGGGGCCAACGTCCTGACTTTC
16 TRBJ2-5 TRBD1 . TRBV7-9 CASSLKGQGWVETQYF TGTGCCAGCAGCCTCAAGGGACAGGGATGGGTGGAGACCCAGTACTTC
14 TRBJ2-7 . . TRBV28 CASTPYGTGYEQYF TGTGCCAGCACCCCCTACGGTACGGGCTACGAGCAGTACTTC
13 TRBJ2-3 . . TRBV6-4 CASSDSAISTQYF TGTGCCAGCAGTGACTCGGCGATCTCCACGCAGTATTTT
17 TRBJ2-1 TRBD2 . TRBV11-3 CASSGTSGGVSYNEQFF TGTGCCAGCAGCGGAACTAGCGGGGGGGTATCCTACAATGAGCAGTTCTTC
15 TRBJ2-7 . . TRBV28 CASSPPGNIRGGQYF TGTGCCAGCAGTCCTCCGGGAAATATACGAGGTGGGCAGTACTTC
16 TRBJ2-6 TRBD1 . TRBV7-9 CASSLGTGAGANVLTF TGTGCCAGCAGCTTAGGGACAGGGGCTGGGGCCAACGTCCTGACTTTC
14 TRBJ2-7 . . TRBV27 CASSLFTGHYEQYF TGTGCCAGCAGTTTATTCACAGGGCACTACGAGCAGTACTTC
15 TRBJ2-1 . . TRBV5-1 CASSLRHRRDNEQFF TGCGCCAGCAGCTTAAGGCATCGGCGGGACAATGAGCAGTTCTTC
14 TRBJ2-7 TRBD1 . TRBV4-3 CASSPRQGAYEQYF TGCGCCAGCAGTCCCCGACAGGGGGCTTACGAGCAGTACTTC
13 TRBJ1-1 . once TRBV27 CASTPGTYTEAFF TGTGCCAGCACCCCGGGCACCTACACTGAAGCTTTCTTT
14 TRBJ1-5 . . TRBV19 CASTPGGGVGTQHF TGTGCCAGTACCCCGGGCGGGGGGGTCGGGACCCAGCATTTT
13 TRBJ1-1 . . TRBV28 CASGGTPITEAFF TGTGCCAGCGGGGGGACACCTATCACTGAAGCTTTCTTT
14 TRBJ2-7 . . TRBV6-5 CASSYSRAAYEQYF TGTGCCAGCAGTTACTCAAGGGCTGCCTACGAGCAGTACTTC
17 TRBJ2-3 TRBD1 . TRBV4-1 CASSPGTGGSNTDTQYF TGCGCCAGCAGCCCGGGGACAGGGGGATCAAACACAGATACGCAGTATTTT
19 TRBJ1-5 . few TRBV19 CASSPRSTIGTIDNQPQHF TGTGCCAGTAGTCCCCGTTCGACGATCGGCACCATAGACAATCAGCCCCAGCATTTT
13 TRBJ1-1 . . TRBV6-6 CASSSASNTEAFF TGTGCCAGCAGTTCTGCATCGAACACTGAAGCTTTCTTT
15 TRBJ1-3 . . TRBV6-5 CASSSDSVSGNTIYF TGTGCCAGCAGTTCGGACAGTGTCTCTGGAAACACCATATATTTT
13 TRBJ2-1 . . TRBV2 CASSEESLPRGFF TGTGCCAGCAGTGAAGAGTCCTTACCGAGGGGGTTCTTC
13 TRBJ2-2 . . TRBV5-4 CASNPKNTGELFF TGTGCCAGCAATCCAAAAAACACCGGGGAGCTGTTTTTT
14 TRBJ1-1 . . TRBV5-1 CASALKDWGNGAFF TGCGCCAGCGCTTTAAAAGATTGGGGAAATGGAGCTTTCTTT
14 TRBJ2-2 . . TRBV7-2 CATGTRANTGELFF TGTGCTACAGGGACCAGGGCGAACACCGGGGAGCTGTTTTTT
14 TRBJ2-3 . once TRBV15 CATSRTGRTDTQYF TGTGCCACCAGCAGGACGGGGCGCACAGATACGCAGTATTTT
15 TRBJ1-6 . few TRBV5-4 CASSFVGAYNSPLHF TGTGCCAGCAGCTTTGTGGGGGCGTATAATTCACCCCTCCACTTT
11 TRBJ2-1 . . TRBV19 CASRWDNEQFF TGTGCCAGTAGGTGGGACAATGAGCAGTTCTTC
15 TRBJ2-3 TRBD1 . TRBV13 CASSFPGQGGDTQYF TGTGCCAGCAGCTTTCCGGGACAGGGGGGGGATACGCAGTATTTT
15 TRBJ1-2 TRBD1 . TRBV6-5 CASSSTGQGGYGYTF TGTGCCAGCAGTTCAACCGGACAGGGGGGATATGGCTACACCTTC
13 TRBJ2-7 . . TRBV5-6 CASRKNTDYEQYF TGTGCCAGCAGGAAAAATACAGATTACGAGCAGTACTTC
14 TRBJ2-6 . few TRBV10-1 CASSESGGSNVLTF TGCGCCAGCAGTGAGTCTGGGGGGTCCAACGTCCTGACTTTC
14 TRBJ1-6 . . TRBV9 CASSVRPVNSPLHF TGTGCCAGCAGCGTACGTCCGGTAAATTCACCCCTCCACTTT
16 TRBJ1-1 . . TRBV7-9 CASSHTAGYSDTEAFF TGTGCCAGCAGCCATACGGCGGGGTATTCGGACACTGAAGCTTTCTTT
15 TRBJ2-7 . few TRBV5-1 CASGTGLRGGYEQYF TGCGCCAGCGGAACGGGGCTAAGGGGTGGGTACGAGCAGTACTTC
16 TRBJ1-3 TRBD1 . TRBV19 CASSPDRTLPGNTIYF TGTGCCAGTAGTCCGGACAGGACCCTCCCTGGAAACACCATATATTTT
15 TRBJ2-3 . . TRBV7-9 CASSFDRSNTDTQYF TGTGCCAGCAGCTTCGACAGGAGCAACACAGATACGCAGTATTTT
15 TRBJ2-7 . . TRBV4-1 CASSPQGTLSYEQYF TGCGCCAGCAGCCCTCAGGGGACCCTCTCCTACGAGCAGTACTTC
14 TRBJ1-2 . . TRBV29-1 CSVRPSANVRGYTF TGCAGCGTTCGACCTTCCGCCAACGTGCGAGGCTACACCTTC
16 TRBJ2-1 TRBD2 . TRBV4-1 CASSRTMGTSVHEQFF TGCGCCAGCAGCCGAACAATGGGGACTAGCGTGCATGAGCAGTTCTTC
16 TRBJ2-7 TRBD2 . TRBV28 CASREIRRTSSYEQYF TGTGCCAGCAGAGAGATCCGGAGGACTAGCTCCTACGAGCAGTACTTC
15 TRBJ1-3 . . TRBV19 CASSIDSGSRNTIYF TGTGCCAGTAGTATCGACTCCGGGAGTAGAAACACCATATATTTT
18 TRBJ2-2 TRBD2 . TRBV7-8 CASSLGLAGEWVTGELFF TGTGCCAGCAGCTTAGGACTAGCGGGGGAGTGGGTCACCGGGGAGCTGTTTTTT
17 TRBJ2-2 . . TRBV9 CASSVSPIPTNTGELFF TGTGCCAGCAGCGTGTCGCCGATACCTACGAACACCGGGGAGCTGTTTTTT
14 TRBJ2-7 . . TRBV11-2 CASRKRDPSYEQYF TGTGCCAGCAGGAAAAGGGACCCAAGCTACGAGCAGTACTTC
14 TRBJ2-4 . . TRBV6-1 CASSEALGANIQYF TGTGCCAGCAGTGAAGCGCTAGGGGCCAACATTCAGTACTTC
16 TRBJ2-7 TRBD1 . TRBV7-6 CASSLEAGTGGVEQYF TGTGCCAGCAGCTTAGAAGCCGGGACAGGGGGCGTCGAGCAGTACTTC
15 TRBJ1-2 TRBD1 medium-sized TRBV28 CASSSRQGGAQGYTF TGTGCCAGCAGTTCACGACAGGGAGGAGCGCAGGGCTACACCTTC
15 TRBJ2-7 TRBD1 . TRBV19 CASSPRQGGGHEQYF TGTGCCAGTAGTCCCCGACAGGGTGGAGGCCACGAGCAGTACTTC
16 TRBJ2-7 . few TRBV11-2 CASSLSSGLNSYEQYF TGTGCCAGCAGCTTATCGAGCGGACTTAACTCCTACGAGCAGTACTTC